This TCR beta chain was captured by sequencing in a study of cytomegalovirus exposure and HLA in healthy donors. Study-level results: Analyses of presence/absence relied on an assumption of roughly uniform sequencing depth across donors. In a later analysis, TCR beta V- and J-gene trimming showed a link to a missense DCLRE1C variant.

Germline CDR1 SGHDN, CDR2 FVKESK. V lost 4 bases and J 0 bases, leaving 9 bases between the germline ends. The CDR3 has 15 amino acids. For this clone: Antigen specificity is unknown.

This PCR relied on a set of 60 Vbeta primers and 13 Jbeta primers. As processed by the authors: The count from a later analysis was some 83 million unique TCR beta chains, roughly 11 million of them shared. Clones were read by immunoSEQ multiplex PCR, and TCRdb kept only the in-frame ones, dropping some. That table gives V, J and clone size, and the DNA gave D and trimming. Seen here are about 140,000 clones, 75% to 80% observed once, and the top ten hold approximately 4%. The V gene is TRBV14, the J gene TRBJ1-4; tentatively, D is TRBD1 (6 bases). Sequencing was done on a sample of PBMCs. The receptor was derived from a man aged 18 to 29 in good health and CMV-seronegative. This CDR3 reads CASSLRQATNEKLFF. CDR3 DNA: TGTGCCAGCAGCCTCAGACAGGCAACTAATGAAAAACTGTTTTTT.